Listed below are T cell receptor beta chains from one sample, sequenced in a study of blood T cells in healthy people across ages. Using its own MiXCR run on the 5' RACE reads, TCRdb lists one record per CDR3 protein. The sample records 1 million or so distinct CDR3 sequences, 45% being singletons. Sequencing was carried out using blood. The source of these receptors is a woman aged 60-70 years in good health. Each CDR3 is given with its conserved first and last residue. The D gene is left open where the match is weak. Rows may omit the clone size; those that give it use once, few, many or a size class.

TRBV10-3	few	NA	13	TRBJ1-5	CAIGAGSNQPQHF	TGTGCCATCGGGGCGGGTAGCAATCAGCCCCAGCATTTT
TRBV10-3	few	NA	13	TRBJ2-1	CAIKGGAYNEQFF	TGTGCCATCAAGGGGGGTGCCTACAATGAGCAGTTCTTC
TRBV9	few	TRBD2	15	TRBJ2-3	CASSVGGTRVDTQYF	TGTGCCAGCAGCGTAGGAGGGACTAGGGTAGATACGCAGTATTTT
TRBV11-2	NA	NA	16	TRBJ2-1	CASSPKQGRSLDGQFF	TGTGCCAGCAGCCCCAAACAGGGACGGAGCCTCGATGGGCAGTTCTTC
TRBV7-8	few	NA	15	TRBJ2-7	CASSGLIGVPNEQYF	TGTGCCAGCAGCGGCCTAATAGGCGTCCCCAACGAGCAGTACTTC
TRBV5-5	NA	NA	14	TRBJ2-7	CASSWEVSYNEQYF	TGTGCCAGCAGCTGGGAGGTCTCCTACAATGAGCAGTACTTC
TRBV2	NA	NA	14	TRBJ2-7	CASSEAGPVGEQYF	TGTGCCAGCAGTGAAGCTGGTCCGGTCGGCGAGCAGTACTTC
TRBV4-1	many	TRBD2	15	TRBJ2-1	CASSRLTSGNNEQFF	TGCGCCAGCAGCCGACTGACTAGCGGGAACAATGAGCAGTTCTTC
TRBV20-1	NA	TRBD2	15	TRBJ2-3	CSARHSSGRVDTQYF	TGCAGTGCTAGACACTCTAGCGGGAGGGTAGATACGCAGTATTTT
TRBV4-2	few	TRBD2	15	TRBJ2-1	CASSQTSGRGNEQFF	TGTGCCAGCAGCCAGACTAGCGGGAGAGGGAATGAGCAGTTCTTC
TRBV7-9	few	NA	15	TRBJ2-1	CASSLVGDSHNEQFF	TGTGCCAGCAGCTTAGTAGGGGACTCACACAATGAGCAGTTCTTC
TRBV5-1	NA	NA	13	TRBJ2-3	CASRLQGPDTQYF	TGCGCCAGCCGTCTCCAGGGGCCAGATACGCAGTATTTT
TRBV28	NA	NA	15	TRBJ2-4	CASRHGKLAKNIQYF	TGTGCCAGCAGACACGGAAAACTAGCCAAAAACATTCAGTACTTC
TRBV20-1	NA	TRBD2	15	TRBJ2-4	CSARVGSGRSDIRYF	TGCAGTGCTAGAGTGGGTAGCGGGAGATCGGACATTCGGTACTTC